Listed here are 28 T cell receptor beta chains from one sample, sequenced in a study of cytomegalovirus exposure and HLA in healthy donors. With 60 Vbeta and 13 Jbeta primers, the PCR was carried out. Generated by immunoSEQ multiplex PCR, the TCRdb table keeps only in-frame clones and is missing some. In the table there are about 180,000 clones, around 77% of which are singletons. Sequencing was performed on PBMCs. The receptors originated from a man between 60 and 75 years old in good health and CMV-seronegative.

Comment on this clone: The junction departs from the called germline gene at one end, perhaps through a read error. V is TRBV25-1 and J is TRBJ1-2, with D hard to call. This CDR3 spans 14 amino acids. The germline CDR1 and CDR2 sequences are MGHDK and SYGVNS. The CDR3 is CASRAGSRGYGYPF. CDR3 nucleotides: TGTGCCAGCAGGGCGGGCTCACGAGGCTATGGCTACCCCTTC.

With regard to this clone: Additional DNA sequences in this sample encode the identical CDR3. The J gene is TRBJ2-7, the V gene TRBV5-1; no clear D gene. Deletions cut 1 base from V and 3 bases from J, with 8 bases between. This CDR3 has 13 residues. Per germline, CDR1 SGHRS and CDR2 YFSETQ. The CDR3 loop reads CASSLTRDYEQYF. The CDR3 DNA sequence: TGCGCCAGCAGCTTGACCCGCGACTACGAGCAGTACTTC.

The chain couples TRBV6-6 to TRBJ1-2, with D perhaps matching TRBD1 (6 bases). Trimming took 4 bases from V and 4 from J, leaving 7 bases between them. The CDR3 totals 12 residues. Germline values: CDR1 MNHNY, CDR2 SVGAGI (reference sequence). The CDR3 region has the DNA TGTGCCAGCAGTTTGGACAGCTATGGCTACACCTTC. Amino acids: CASSLDSYGYTF.

The chain is built from TRBV5-1 and TRBJ2-5; 15 nucleotides line up with TRBD2. Germline-derived CDR1 and CDR2 are SGHRS and YFSETQ. The CDR3 sequence is 17 residues long. V dropped 4 bases and J dropped 5; count of bases not matched to a gene: 9. The CDR3 here is CASSPRTSGGAAETQYF. The CDR3 nucleotides read TGCGCCAGCAGCCCCCGGACTAGCGGGGGGGCGGCGGAGACCCAGTACTTC. The full variable domain, with the rest looked up from reference TRBV5-1 and TRBJ2-5, is KAGVTQTPRYLIKTRGQQVTLSCSPISGHRSVSWYQQTPGQGLQFLFEYFSETQRNKGNFPGRFSGRQFSNSRSEMNVSTLELGDSALYLCASSPRTSGGAAETQYFGPGTRLLVL.

The CDR3 bases are TGTGCCAGCTCAAGCCGGGACAGGGGCGTCTATGGCTACACCTTC. Protein sequence: CASSSRDRGVYGYTF. V is TRBV18 and J is TRBJ1-2; 10 positions match TRBD1. J was trimmed by 4 bases and V by 5 bases; bases with no gene match: 7. This CDR3 has 15 amino acids. Germline values: CDR1 KGHSH, CDR2 LQKENI.

V is TRBV10-3 and J is TRBJ2-1, with D tentatively TRBD2 (5 bases). Trimming took off 3 bases at V and 9 bases at J, with 12 bases between the two ends. Germline V CDR1 and CDR2: ENHRY, SYGVKD. The CDR3 contains 13 residues. The CDR3 sequence: CAISDPRGLEQFF. CDR3 DNA sequence: TGTGCCATCAGTGATCCCCGGGGTCTTGAGCAGTTCTTC.

V and J are TRBV2 and TRBJ2-3; 10 positions match TRBD2. The CDR3 is 16 amino acids. The V segment lost 1 base and the J segment 2 bases; nucleotides outside the gene matches: 3. The germline CDR1 and CDR2 sequences are SNHLY and FYNNEI. CDR3 in amino acids: CASSEELAGVTDTQYF. CDR3 bases: TGTGCCAGCAGTGAAGAGCTAGCGGGGGTCACAGATACGCAGTATTTT.

This rearrangement joins TRBV28 to TRBJ1-2, with 7 nucleotides matching TRBD1. Germline lookup yields CDR1 MDHEN and CDR2 SYDVKM. V lost 6 bases to trimming and J lost 2 bases; unmatched junction nucleotides: 12. The CDR3 loop spans 16 amino acids. The CDR3 DNA is TGTGCCAGCAGGCAACACAGGGGAGTGCCCAACTATGGCTACACCTTC. Amino acids: CASRQHRGVPNYGYTF.

This clone came up a few times. The V call is TRBV30, the J call TRBJ1-3; TRBD1 matches 8 bases. The junction had 17 bases not matched to a gene; V was cut back by 0 bases and J by 4 bases. Germline-derived CDR1 and CDR2 are GTSNPN and SVGIG (reference sequence). The CDR3 contains 19 residues. CDR3 DNA sequence: TGTGCCTGGAGTGTCAAACCCTTCACCCGGACAGGGTACGGAAACACCATATATTTT. Translation: CAWSVKPFTRTGYGNTIYF.

In this sample, this clone turned up a few times. The sample contains more than one DNA sequence encoding this CDR3. This chain links TRBV5-1 with TRBJ2-5; 7 bases fit TRBD1. Losses at the gene ends were 3 bases for V and 2 bases for J; bases not matched to a gene: 1. The CDR3 is made up of 13 amino acids. The V gene's germline CDR1 is SGHRS and CDR2 YFSETQ. The CDR3 is CASSSTGQETQYF. The CDR3 DNA follows: TGCGCCAGCAGCTCGACAGGGCAAGAGACCCAGTACTTC.

The V call is TRBV28, the J call TRBJ1-2; a possible D gene is TRBD1 (6 bases). The CDR3 consists of 14 residues. V shed 6 bases and J shed 2 bases, with 13 bases lying between them. Germline assignment: CDR1 MDHEN and CDR2 SYDVKM. The DNA of the CDR3 is TGTGCCAGCAGCTACAGGGACGGGAACTATGGCTACACCTTC. Its translation is CASSYRDGNYGYTF.

As concerns this clone: One end of the junction is discordant with germline, which a read error may explain. Other nucleotide sequences from this sample produce the same CDR3. This chain joins TRBV14 and TRBJ2-6, with a tentative D call TRBD2 (5 bases). The CDR3 covers 15 residues. Germline CDR1 SGHDN, CDR2 FVKESK. DNA for the CDR3: TGCGCCAGCAGATCGGGGTTCTCTGGGGCCAACGTCCTGACTTTC. Protein product: CASRSGFSGANVLTF.

CDR3 DNA: TGTGCCAGCAGTGTCTCCCAGGGTTCCTATCAGCCCCAGCATTTT. Protein product: CASSVSQGSYQPQHF. This chain uses TRBV6-5 with TRBJ1-5; D possibly corresponds to TRBD1 (5 bases). Germline V gene sequence: CDR1 MNHEY, CDR2 SVGAGI. The V end was cut by 5 bases, the J end by 5 bases, with 16 bases between. This CDR3 region has 15 residues.

The rearrangement links TRBV30 to TRBJ1-2, with a weak D call TRBD1 (5 bases). Trimming removed 2 bases at V and 4 bases at J, with 8 bases between. The CDR3 extends over 12 amino acids. CDR1 and CDR2 from the germline V gene are GTSNPN and SVGIG (reference sequence). The CDR3: CAWSKDTYGYTF. DNA of the CDR3: TGTGCCTGGAGTAAGGACACCTATGGCTACACCTTC.

This chain links TRBV6-5 with TRBJ1-5; D not resolved. The CDR3 is 13 residues long. Trimming took 6 bases from V and 2 from J, leaving 8 bases between them. Germline loops: CDR1 MNHEY, CDR2 SVGAGI. In DNA form, the CDR3 reads TGTGCCAGCAGCCTAGACCGCAATCAGCCCCAGCATTTT. Its protein is CASSLDRNQPQHF.

This chain joins TRBV28 and TRBJ2-1, with D uncertain. Germline CDR1 reads MDHEN; CDR2 reads SYDVKM. Trimming took 5 bases from V and 8 from J, leaving 10 bases between them. The length of the CDR3 is 12 residues. The DNA for the CDR3 is TGTGCCAGCAGTCTACCCTCGTATGAGCAGTTCTTC. Protein: CASSLPSYEQFF.

A note on this clone: A read error may account for a junction end that differs from germline. This rearrangement joins TRBV19 to TRBJ1-5, with 8 bases that match TRBD1. CDR3 length: 13 residues. Germline loops: CDR1 LNHDA, CDR2 SQIVND (reference sequence). The CDR3 protein is CASSDRGNQPQNF. Here the CDR3 DNA reads TGTGCCAGTAGCGACAGGGGCAATCAGCCCCAGAATTTT.

The chain has TRBV15 and TRBJ2-7, with D maybe TRBD2 (6 bases). Trimming cost V 0 bases and J 0 bases, with 12 bases left between them. The CDR3 runs to 16 residues. CDR1 is LNHNV and CDR2 is YYDKDF in the germline V gene (reference sequence). The CDR3 loop is CATSRDLPGVSYEQYF. In nucleotides, the CDR3 is TGTGCCACCAGCAGAGATCTCCCGGGGGTCTCCTACGAGCAGTACTTC.

This sequence joins TRBV30 and TRBJ1-4; D gene ambiguous. With 1 base removed from V and 8 bases from J, the gap between germline ends came to 5 bases. This CDR3 has 11 residues. CDR1 and CDR2 from the germline V gene are GTSNPN and SVGIG (reference sequence). The CDR3 sequence is CAWSAQEKLFF. CDR3 DNA: TGTGCCTGGAGTGCCCAAGAAAAACTGTTTTTT.

The V and J genes are TRBV25-1 and TRBJ1-4; D unresolved. The V end lost 4 bases, the J end lost 5 bases, and 14 bases lay between the germline ends. This CDR3 is built from 15 residues. The germline V gene has CDR1 MGHDK and CDR2 SYGVNS. In nucleotides, the CDR3 is TGTGCCAGCAGTGTTAAGGGAGGGAGGAATGAAAAACTGTTTTTT. Residues: CASSVKGGRNEKLFF.

This clone was seen only a few times. The rearrangement joins TRBV27 to TRBJ1-2, with D perhaps matching TRBD1 (6 bases). The CDR3 covers 13 residues. V lost 5 bases and J lost 1, with 8 bases in between. CDR1 MNHEY and CDR2 SMNVEV come from the germline V gene (reference sequence). The DNA of the CDR3 is TGTGCCAGCAGTCTCAGGGGTAACTATGGCTACACCTTC. Translating gives CASSLRGNYGYTF.

This chain joins TRBV7-2 and TRBJ2-5; 8 positions agree with TRBD1. The length of the CDR3 is 14 residues. Germline V gene sequence: CDR1 SGHTA, CDR2 FQGNSA. Trimming at V came to 5 bases and at J to 5 bases, leaving 7 bases not matched to a gene. The CDR3 here is CASSRQGSWETQYF. CDR3 nucleotides: TGTGCCAGCAGCCGACAGGGGTCATGGGAGACCCAGTACTTC.

This sequence joins TRBV10-2 and TRBJ2-7, with no clear D. The CDR3 extends over 12 amino acids. V was clipped by 2 bases and J by 6 bases, with 8 bases between them. Per germline, CDR1 WSHSY and CDR2 SAAADI. CDR3 in DNA: TGCGCCAGCAGTGAGCCGAGCCGCGAGCAGTACTTC. Amino acid sequence: CASSEPSREQYF.

The rearrangement joins TRBV11-2 to TRBJ2-7; D perhaps matches TRBD1 (5 bases). V was cut by 1 base and J by 6 bases, with 7 bases left in between. Germline-derived CDR1 and CDR2 are SGHAT and FQNNGV. The CDR3 is made up of 12 amino acids. The CDR3 nucleotides read TGTGCCAGCAGCTTAGCGCAGGGCGAGCAGTACTTC. This sequence encodes CASSLAQGEQYF. The full variable domain, completed using reference TRBV11-2 and TRBJ2-7, is EAGVAQSPRYKIIEKRQSVAFWCNPISGHATLYWYQQILGQGPKLLIQFQNNGVVDDSQLPKDRFSAERLKGVDSTLKIQPAKLEDSAVYLCASSLAQGEQYFGPGTRLTVT.

The rearrangement uses TRBV6-5 and TRBJ1-2, with 8 bases aligning to TRBD1. Trimming cost V 6 bases and J 8 bases; bases outside gene matches: 5. Germline CDR1 and CDR2: MNHEY and SVGAGI. The CDR3 is 12 amino acids. The CDR3 spells CASSQGARGYTF. CDR3 in DNA: TGTGCCAGCAGCCAGGGGGCAAGAGGCTACACCTTC.

The chain recombines TRBV6-1 with TRBJ1-1; D unresolved. This CDR3 contains 14 residues. V shed 1 base and J shed 2 bases, with 8 bases lying between them. Germline assignment: CDR1 MNHNS and CDR2 SASEGT. CDR3 loop: CASSEGGLNTEAFF. For the CDR3, the DNA is TGTGCCAGCAGTGAAGGTGGACTCAACACTGAAGCTTTCTTT.

CDR3 sequence: CAWSSLSSYEQYF. The DNA for the CDR3 is TGTGCCTGGAGTTCTCTTAGCTCCTACGAGCAGTACTTC. The rearrangement joins TRBV30 to TRBJ2-7, with D unclear. The CDR3 runs to 13 residues. V shed 2 bases and J shed 0 bases, with 8 bases lying between them. Looked up from germline, CDR1 is GTSNPN and CDR2 is SVGIG (reference sequence).

This clone was found a few times. This chain joins TRBV6-1 and TRBJ2-3; D is ambiguous. Germline assignment: CDR1 MNHNS and CDR2 SASEGT. The CDR3 is 14 residues long. V lost 3 bases to trimming and J lost 3 bases, with 10 bases between them. CDR3 nucleotides: TGTGCCAGCAGTGAGGGCCTTCAAACAGATACGCAGTATTTT. This sequence encodes CASSEGLQTDTQYF.